This entry features one T cell receptor (beta chain) sequence. One junction end disagrees with the germline gene, perhaps due to a read error. The record originates from a study of blood T cell repertoires in COVID-19. Study background: COVID-19 samples, acute and convalescent, were from the United States, Italy and Spain.

The protocol was immunoSEQ multiplex PCR, while the TCRdb copy is restricted to in-frame clones and leaves out a portion. The table lists under 150,000 clones, roughly 80% of them singletons. Germline V lookup: CDR1 KGHSH, CDR2 LQKENI. The CDR3 sequence is 17 residues long. The sequence was collected from a man aged 35 to 55 with acute COVID-19. The sample taken for sequencing was PBMCs or T cells enriched from blood (not recorded which). V usage is TRBV18 and J usage is TRBJ2-1; 10 positions match TRBD2. CDR3 amino acids: CASSQLSGGASHNEQFF. As DNA, the CDR3 is TGTGCCAGCTCACAGCTAAGCGGGGGGGCCTCCCACAATGAGCAGTTCTTC.